This T cell receptor (beta chain) came from a study of OX40 agonist ivuxolimab in advanced cancers. About the research overall: Subjects had a mean age of about 61 years, with a range of roughly 20 to 79; roughly 80% were male. Study-wide results and limits: Among the lowest levels of clonal expansion were found in partial responders at 0.1-3.0 mg/kg. CD4+ and CD8+ T cells in blood underwent clonal expansion by week 6 at 0.1 to 3.0 mg/kg. Expanded clones tended on average to be more numerous among CD8+ T cells than CD4+.

By sample fraction, this clone is medium-sized (0.01 to 0.1%). Its antigen is not identified. The CDR3 covers 11 residues. Germline V lookup: CDR1 KGHSY, CDR2 FQNENV. The V end was cut by 4 bases, the J end by 7 bases, with 8 bases between. Profiling relied on immunoSEQ multiplex PCR, and the TCRdb table lists in-frame clones only, not all of them. Here the sample spans some 8,000 clones, around 75% being singletons. The material sequenced was CD4+ or CD8+ T cells sorted from blood, taken in a trial of the OX40 agonist ivuxolimab. This sequence originates from an adult with an advanced solid tumor such as melanoma, head and neck, liver or kidney cancer. V usage is TRBV16 and J usage is TRBJ2-7, with unresolved D. CDR3 bases: TGTGCCAGCAGCCCCCAGGAGGAGCAGTACTTC. Encoded protein: CASSPQEEQYF. The full variable domain, completed using reference TRBV16 and TRBJ2-7, is GEEVAQTPKHLVRGEGQKAKLYCAPIKGHSYVFWYQQVLKNEFKFLISFQNENVFDETGMPKERFSAKCLPNSPCSLEIQATKLEDSAVYFCASSPQEEQYFGPGTRLTVT.